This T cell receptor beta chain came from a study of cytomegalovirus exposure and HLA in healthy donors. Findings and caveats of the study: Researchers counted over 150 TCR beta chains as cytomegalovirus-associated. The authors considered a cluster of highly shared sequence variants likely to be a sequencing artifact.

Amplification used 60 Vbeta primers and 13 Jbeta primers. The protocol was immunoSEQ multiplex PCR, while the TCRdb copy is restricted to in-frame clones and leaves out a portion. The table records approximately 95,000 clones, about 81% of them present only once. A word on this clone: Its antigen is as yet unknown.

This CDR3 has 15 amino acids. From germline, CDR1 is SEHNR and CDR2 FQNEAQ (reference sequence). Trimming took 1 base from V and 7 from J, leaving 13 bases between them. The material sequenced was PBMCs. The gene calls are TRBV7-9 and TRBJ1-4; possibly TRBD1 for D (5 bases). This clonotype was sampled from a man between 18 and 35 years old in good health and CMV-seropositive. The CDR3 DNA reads TGTGCCAGCAGCTTAGAGGGGATGATGGGTGAAAAACTGTTTTTT. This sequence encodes CASSLEGMMGEKLFF.